Sequencing of this T cell receptor (beta chain) was carried out in a study of T cells after yellow fever vaccination. The CDR3 contains 15 residues. In germline, CDR1 is SGHTA, CDR2 FQGTGA. V trimming: 5 bases; J trimming: 2 bases; junction bases outside the gene matches: 4. The authors made TCR cDNA by 5'RACE template switching, adding a universal primer site and UMIs. TCRdb called the 5' RACE reads again in MiXCR, with one record for every CDR3 protein. The table lists more than 300,000 distinct CDR3 sequences, 3.5% to 4.5% of them singletons, with roughly a fifth in the top ten. General observations from the study: Although most clonotypes did not, a small share appeared in both CD4 and CD8 compartments.

This clonotype has just a few counts. Its antigen remains unidentified. Here the sequenced sample was PBMCs, taken 15 days after the yellow fever booster vaccination. The genes are TRBV7-3 and TRBJ2-3, with 10 bases fitting TRBD2. The sequence derives from a man between 18 and 35 years old who received the YFV17D yellow fever vaccine. The CDR3 coding sequence is TGTGCCAGCAGCGGTAGCGGGGGGACCACAGATACGCAGTATTTT. This gives the protein CASSGSGGTTDTQYF.